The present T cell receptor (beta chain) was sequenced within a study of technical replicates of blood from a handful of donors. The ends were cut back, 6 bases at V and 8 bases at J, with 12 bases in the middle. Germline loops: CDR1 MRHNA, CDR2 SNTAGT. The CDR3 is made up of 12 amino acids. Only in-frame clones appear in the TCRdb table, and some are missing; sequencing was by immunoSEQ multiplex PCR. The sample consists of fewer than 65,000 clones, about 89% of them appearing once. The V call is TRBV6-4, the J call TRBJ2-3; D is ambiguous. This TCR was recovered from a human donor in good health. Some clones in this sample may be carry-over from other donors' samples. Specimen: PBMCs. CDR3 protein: CASSNKAGTQYF. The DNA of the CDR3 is TGTGCCAGCAGCAATAAAGCCGGTACGCAGTATTTT.